Listed below are T cell receptor beta chains from one sample, sequenced in a study of blood T cell repertoires in COVID-19. The repertoire was sequenced with immunoSEQ multiplex PCR; TCRdb's copy has only in-frame clones and lacks some. The sample holds a few hundred thousand clones, about 83% seen once. The sample taken for sequencing was PBMCs or T cells enriched from blood (not recorded which). All receptors come from a woman between 50 and 59 years old who had recovered from COVID-19. Each CDR3 is given with its conserved first and last residue.

j_call	v_call	cdr3_aa
TRBJ2-2	TRBV9	CASSVLGGELFF
TRBJ2-1	TRBV11-1	CASSLASQGLEQFF
TRBJ1-1	TRBV10-3	CAISPLTGFMNTEAFF
TRBJ2-1	TRBV21-1	CASSAEGVAIIYNEQFF
TRBJ1-2	TRBV6-1	CASSDYRGRDGYTF
TRBJ2-1	TRBV5-1	CASSPQGRGEQFF
TRBJ2-3	TRBV13	CASSGSGTTSTDTQYF
TRBJ1-5	TRBV6-2/TRBV6-3	CASSYSVDRVNGNQPQHF
TRBJ1-1	TRBV5-1	CASSLARGRDTEAFF
TRBJ2-7	TRBV6-5	CASQQGVKDEQYF
TRBJ2-5	TRBV9	CASSAKGQGTTQYF
TRBJ1-2	TRBV28	CASSSDGLTAGGYTF
TRBJ2-3	TRBV29-1	CSVGGGFGTDTQYF
TRBJ2-7	TRBV7-9	CASSPRPTTENTYEQYF
TRBJ2-3	TRBV4-1	CASSQDTLTDGDTDTQYF
TRBJ1-1	TRBV19	CASSRDNTNTEAFF
TRBJ1-3	TRBV7-9	CASSLSQGSFSGNTIYF
TRBJ1-5	TRBV2	CASSAEARNNQPQHF
TRBJ1-3	TRBV5-1	CASSSNTNSGNTIYF
TRBJ1-2	TRBV24-1	CATSDRTGVDYGYTF
TRBJ2-5	TRBV29-1	CSVRLEAGGQTQYF
TRBJ1-1	TRBV27	CASSLNMGGTEAFF
TRBJ2-7	TRBV6-5	CASSYGQGGYEQYF
TRBJ1-1	TRBV25-1	CASSQTLMGHRPEAFF
TRBJ2-7	TRBV6-5	CASSLRGWGGRLEQYF
TRBJ1-1	TRBV9	CASSVDGVTEAFF
TRBJ1-3	TRBV6-5	CASSSPSGNTIYF
TRBJ1-1	TRBV7-9	CASSLGATEAFF
TRBJ2-3	TRBV7-8	CASSLALGSSTDTQYF
TRBJ1-4	TRBV2	CASSDLMMREKLFF
TRBJ1-2	TRBV4-1	CASSQGDRVNYGYTF
TRBJ1-3	TRBV21-1	CASSLGTGSGNTIYF
TRBJ2-5	TRBV5-4	CASSLSSGETQYF
TRBJ1-4	TRBV6-6	CASSRRPMKGGTNEKLFF
TRBJ1-5	TRBV28	CASSSTGLFNQPQHF
TRBJ1-2	TRBV19	CASSSSGQGANYGYTF
TRBJ1-3	TRBV3-1/TRBV3-2	CASSRQDSLRNTIYF
TRBJ2-5	TRBV6-1	CASSENPSGQETQYF
TRBJ1-3	TRBV7-8	CASSPRVWSGSGNTIYF
TRBJ1-1	TRBV5-1	CASSTGSDTEAFF